The clone carrying this TCR beta chain occurred a few times. This entry belongs to a study of blood T cells in healthy people across ages. Using a J-beta primer mix together with a sample-barcoded 5' primer, a second PCR was run for roughly 6 to 12 cycles. TCRdb reprocessed the 5' RACE reads via MiXCR and lists one record per CDR3 protein. Among around 1,000,000 distinct CDR3 sequences, almost 25% were seen once, and the ten largest hold approximately 0.75%. The same sample was also studied in work on T cells of mothers and their children.

Input material: blood. The clonotype originates from a girl aged 2-15 years in good health.

The chain's CDR3 is CASSLTSGGRSEQYF. As DNA, the CDR3 is TGTGCCAGCAGCTTGACTAGCGGGGGGAGGAGCGAGCAGTACTTC. This rearrangement joins TRBV7-9 to TRBJ2-7; the match to TRBD2 covers 13 bases. From germline, CDR1 is SEHNR and CDR2 FQNEAQ (reference sequence). The CDR3 contains 15 residues. J was trimmed by 6 bases and V by 3 bases; bases with no gene match: 5.